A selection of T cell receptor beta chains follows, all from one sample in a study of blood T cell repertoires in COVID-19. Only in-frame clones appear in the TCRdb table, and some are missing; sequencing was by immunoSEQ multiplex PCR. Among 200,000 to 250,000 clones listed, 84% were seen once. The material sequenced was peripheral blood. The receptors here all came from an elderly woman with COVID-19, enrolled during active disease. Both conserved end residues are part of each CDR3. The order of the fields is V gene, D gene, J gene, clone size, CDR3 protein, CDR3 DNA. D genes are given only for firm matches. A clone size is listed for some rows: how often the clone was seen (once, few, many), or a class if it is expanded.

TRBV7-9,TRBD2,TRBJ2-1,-,CASSSSGLAGYNEQFF,TGTGCCAGCAGCTCATCAGGGCTAGCGGGGTACAATGAGCAGTTCTTC
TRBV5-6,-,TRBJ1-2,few,CASSLVSATNYGYTF,TGTGCCAGCAGCTTGGTCTCAGCGACTAACTATGGCTACACCTTC
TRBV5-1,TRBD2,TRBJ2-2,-,CASSPAGLAATGELFF,TGCGCCAGCAGCCCGGCGGGACTAGCGGCCACCGGGGAGCTGTTTTTT
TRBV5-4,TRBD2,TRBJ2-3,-,CASSSGLAGSTDTQYF,TGTGCCAGCAGCTCTGGACTAGCGGGCAGCACAGATACGCAGTATTTT
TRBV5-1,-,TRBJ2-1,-,CASSSPGSYNEQFF,TGCGCCAGCAGCTCCCCAGGCTCCTACAATGAGCAGTTCTTC
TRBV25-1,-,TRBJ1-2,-,CASSGDSRYGYTF,TGTGCCAGCAGTGGCGACAGCCGGTATGGCTACACCTTC
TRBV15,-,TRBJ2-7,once,CATSRDQGYEQYF,TGTGCCACCAGCAGAGATCAGGGTTACGAGCAGTACTTC
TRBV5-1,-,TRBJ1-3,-,CASSTQGDSGNTIYF,TGCGCCAGCAGCACTCAAGGGGACTCTGGAAACACCATATATTTT
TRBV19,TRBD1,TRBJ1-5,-,CASSIMAGGYNQPQHF,TGTGCCAGTAGTATCATGGCAGGGGGATATAATCAGCCCCAGCATTTT
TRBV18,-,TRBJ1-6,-,CASSPSSYNSPLHF,TGTGCCAGCTCACCCAGCTCCTATAATTCACCCCTCCACTTT
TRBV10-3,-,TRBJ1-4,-,CAISEFSGNEKLFF,TGTGCCATCAGTGAGTTTTCAGGGAATGAAAAACTGTTTTTT
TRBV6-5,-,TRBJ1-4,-,CASRETAFPEKLFF,TGTGCCAGCAGGGAGACAGCTTTCCCGGAAAAACTGTTTTTT
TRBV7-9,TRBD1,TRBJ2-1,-,CASSLVRTGYEQFF,TGTGCCAGCAGCTTAGTTCGGACAGGGTATGAGCAGTTCTTC
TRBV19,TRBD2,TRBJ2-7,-,CASSSGLAGPYEQYF,TGTGCCAGTAGTTCGGGACTAGCGGGCCCATACGAGCAGTACTTC
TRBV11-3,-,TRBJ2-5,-,CASSLGALGGVETQYF,TGTGCCAGCAGCTTGGGGGCCCTTGGGGGAGTAGAGACCCAGTACTTC
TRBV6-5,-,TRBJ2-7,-,CASHSGHEQYF,TGTGCCAGCCACTCAGGCCACGAGCAGTACTTC
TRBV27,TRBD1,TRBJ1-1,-,CASSFTGVDTEAFF,TGTGCCAGCAGTTTTACAGGGGTCGATACTGAAGCTTTCTTT
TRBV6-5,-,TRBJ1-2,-,CASALQQGTGGYTF,TGTGCCAGCGCCCTTCAACAGGGTACTGGCGGCTACACCTTC
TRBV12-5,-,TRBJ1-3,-,CASGAPSGNTIYF,TGTGCTAGTGGAGCACCCTCTGGAAACACCATATATTTT
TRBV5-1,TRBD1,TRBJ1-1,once,CASSRSTGGTEAFF,TGCGCCAGCAGTAGGTCGACAGGGGGCACTGAAGCTTTCTTT
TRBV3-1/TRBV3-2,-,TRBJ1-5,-,CASSLGGTFGNQPQHF,TGTGCCAGCAGCCTCGGGGGAACATTCGGCAATCAGCCCCAGCATTTT
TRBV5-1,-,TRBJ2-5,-,CASSLGTTEETQYF,TGCGCCAGCAGCTTGGGGACAACTGAAGAGACCCAGTACTTC
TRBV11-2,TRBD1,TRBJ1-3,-,CASSSQGLAGNTIYF,TGTGCCAGCAGCTCACAGGGGCTAGCTGGAAACACCATATATTTT
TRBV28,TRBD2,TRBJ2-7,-,CASSSSGGNSYEQYF,TGTGCCAGCAGCTCCAGCGGGGGGAACTCCTACGAGCAGTACTTC
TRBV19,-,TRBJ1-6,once,CASMMTPPGSGGNSPLHF,TGTGCCAGCATGATGACACCTCCTGGTTCCGGTGGGAATTCACCCCTCCACTTT
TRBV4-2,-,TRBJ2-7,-,CASSGSGRPDSSYEQYF,TGTGCCAGCAGTGGATCAGGGCGCCCCGACAGCTCCTACGAGCAGTACTTC
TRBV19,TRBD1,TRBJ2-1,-,CASNDPGTGTYNEQFF,TGTGCCAGTAACGACCCCGGGACAGGGACCTACAATGAGCAGTTCTTC
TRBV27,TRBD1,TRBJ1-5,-,CASSTRRTGVNQPQHF,TGTGCCAGCAGTACGCGAAGGACAGGGGTGAATCAGCCCCAGCATTTT
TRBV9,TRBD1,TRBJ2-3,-,CASSLQQGARIDTQYF,TGTGCCAGCAGCTTACAACAGGGGGCGAGGATAGATACGCAGTATTTT
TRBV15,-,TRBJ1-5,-,CATSRGPQGDRPQHF,TGTGCCACCAGCAGGGGACCACAGGGCGATAGGCCCCAGCATTTT
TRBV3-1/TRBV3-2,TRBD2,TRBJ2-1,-,CASSQPSGRYNEQFF,TGTGCCAGCAGCCAACCTAGCGGGAGGTACAATGAGCAGTTCTTC
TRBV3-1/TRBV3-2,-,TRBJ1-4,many,CASSQSGGRGTNEKLFF,TGTGCCAGCAGCCAAAGTGGAGGGAGGGGTACTAATGAAAAACTGTTTTTT
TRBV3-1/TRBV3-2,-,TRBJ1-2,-,CASSPKGGFITSWGGYTF,TGTGCCAGCAGCCCTAAGGGGGGGTTCATCACTAGCTGGGGAGGCTACACCTTC
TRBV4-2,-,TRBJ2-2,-,CASSQDAGVGGELFF,TGTGCCAGCAGCCAAGATGCAGGGGTTGGCGGGGAGCTGTTTTTT
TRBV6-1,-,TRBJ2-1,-,CASSEGHSSYNEQFF,TGTGCCAGCAGTGAAGGACACAGCTCCTACAATGAGCAGTTCTTC
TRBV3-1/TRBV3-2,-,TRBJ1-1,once,CASTLFTSRGNTEAFF,TGTGCCAGCACCCTCTTTACCTCGCGGGGGAACACTGAAGCTTTCTTT
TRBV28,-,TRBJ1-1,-,CASSLIIGQGGTEAFF,TGTGCCAGCAGTTTAATCATAGGCCAGGGCGGCACTGAAGCTTTCTTT
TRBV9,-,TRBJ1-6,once,CASSSLRGNSPLHF,TGTGCCAGCAGCTCCCTGAGGGGGAATTCACCCCTCCACTTT
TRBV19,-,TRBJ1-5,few,CASSIGFGGPYSNQPQHF,TGTGCCAGTAGTATAGGGTTCGGGGGGCCTTATAGCAATCAGCCCCAGCATTTT
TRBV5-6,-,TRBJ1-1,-,CASSLGGAVNTEAFF,TGTGCCAGCAGCTTGGGCGGAGCCGTTAACACTGAAGCTTTCTTT
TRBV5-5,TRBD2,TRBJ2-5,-,CATTTGGVRTQYF,TGTGCCACCACCACCGGGGGGGTTAGGACCCAGTACTTC
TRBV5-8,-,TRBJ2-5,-,CAASNQGWETQYF,TGTGCCGCCTCTAACCAGGGCTGGGAGACCCAGTACTTC
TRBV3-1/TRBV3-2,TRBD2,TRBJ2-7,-,CASSQGLAGGYEQYF,TGTGCCAGCAGCCAGGGACTAGCGGGGGGCTACGAGCAGTACTTC
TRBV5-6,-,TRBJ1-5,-,CASSTKGGAQHF,TGTGCCAGCAGTACGAAAGGGGGGGCCCAGCATTTT
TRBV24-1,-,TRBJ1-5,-,CATGTGTTRSQHF,TGTGCCACCGGCACCGGGACAACACGGTCCCAGCATTTT
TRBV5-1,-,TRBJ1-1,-,CASSLRDSEAFF,TGCGCCAGCAGCTTGCGTGACAGTGAAGCTTTCTTT
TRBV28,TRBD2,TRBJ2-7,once,CASSQTSGIYEQYF,TGTGCCAGCAGTCAGACTAGCGGGATTTACGAGCAGTACTTC
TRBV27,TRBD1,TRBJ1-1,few,CASSRDRIAWTEAFF,TGTGCCAGCAGTCGGGACAGAATAGCGTGGACTGAAGCTTTCTTT
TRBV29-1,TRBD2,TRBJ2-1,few,CSVEGTSGRASYNEQFF,TGCAGCGTTGAGGGGACTAGCGGGAGGGCCTCCTACAATGAGCAGTTCTTC
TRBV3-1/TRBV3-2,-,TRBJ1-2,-,CASSQGPRAGGYTF,TGTGCCAGCAGCCAAGGCCCTCGGGCAGGGGGCTACACCTTC
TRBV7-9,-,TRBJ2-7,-,CASSLPSAGQTYEQYF,TGTGCCAGCAGCTTACCGTCGGCAGGCCAAACCTACGAGCAGTACTTC
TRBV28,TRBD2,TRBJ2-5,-,CASINSGSETQYF,TGTGCCAGCATAAATAGCGGGAGTGAGACCCAGTACTTC
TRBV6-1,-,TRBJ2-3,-,CASSEAHLPPTDTQYF,TGTGCCAGCAGTGAAGCGCACTTGCCCCCCACAGATACGCAGTATTTT
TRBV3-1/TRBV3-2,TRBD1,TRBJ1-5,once,CASSLGQVNQPQHF,TGTGCCAGCAGCCTCGGACAGGTAAATCAGCCCCAGCATTTT
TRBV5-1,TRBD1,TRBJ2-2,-,CASSLDRGYGELFF,TGCGCCAGCAGCTTGGACAGGGGGTACGGGGAGCTGTTTTTT